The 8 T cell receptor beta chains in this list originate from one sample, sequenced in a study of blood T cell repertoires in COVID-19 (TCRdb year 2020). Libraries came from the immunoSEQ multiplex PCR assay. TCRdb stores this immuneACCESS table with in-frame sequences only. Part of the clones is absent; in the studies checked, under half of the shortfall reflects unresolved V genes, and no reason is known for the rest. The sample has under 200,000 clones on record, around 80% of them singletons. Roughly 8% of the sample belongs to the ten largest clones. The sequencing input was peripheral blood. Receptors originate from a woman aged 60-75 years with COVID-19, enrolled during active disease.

Written as DNA, the CDR3 is TGTGCCAGTAGTCCGGGGGGGAGGCGGGGAGACCAGCATTTT. Protein: CASSPGGRRGDQHF. The V and J genes are TRBV19 and TRBJ1-5; TRBD1 is a possible D gene (5 bases). In germline, CDR1 is LNHDA, CDR2 SQIVND (reference sequence). This CDR3 is built from 14 residues. With 5 bases removed from V and 12 bases from J, the gap between germline ends came to 20 bases.

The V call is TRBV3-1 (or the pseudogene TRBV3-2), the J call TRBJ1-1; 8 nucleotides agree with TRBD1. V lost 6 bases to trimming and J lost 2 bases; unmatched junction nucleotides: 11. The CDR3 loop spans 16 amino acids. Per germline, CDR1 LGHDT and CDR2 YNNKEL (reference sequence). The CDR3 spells CASRPGTGPTNTEAFF. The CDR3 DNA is TGTGCCAGCAGACCGGGGACAGGACCGACAAACACTGAAGCTTTCTTT.

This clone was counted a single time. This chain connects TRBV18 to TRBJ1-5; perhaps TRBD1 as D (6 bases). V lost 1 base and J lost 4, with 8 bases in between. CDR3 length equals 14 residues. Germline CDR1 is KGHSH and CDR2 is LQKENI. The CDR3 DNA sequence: TGTGCCAGCTCACCACAGCAGGGGAATCAGCCCCAGCATTTT. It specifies CASSPQQGNQPQHF.

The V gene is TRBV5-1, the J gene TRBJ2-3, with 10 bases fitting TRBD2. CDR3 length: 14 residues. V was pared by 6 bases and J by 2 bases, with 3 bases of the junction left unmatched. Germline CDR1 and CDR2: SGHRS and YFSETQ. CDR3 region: CASKTSGNTDTQYF. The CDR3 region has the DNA TGCGCCAGCAAAACTAGCGGGAACACAGATACGCAGTATTTT.

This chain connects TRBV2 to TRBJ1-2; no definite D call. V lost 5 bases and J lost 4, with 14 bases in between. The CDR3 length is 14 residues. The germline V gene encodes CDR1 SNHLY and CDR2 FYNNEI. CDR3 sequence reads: CASSLAGNGYGYTF. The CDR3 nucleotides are TGTGCCAGCAGTCTGGCGGGGAACGGCTATGGCTACACCTTC.

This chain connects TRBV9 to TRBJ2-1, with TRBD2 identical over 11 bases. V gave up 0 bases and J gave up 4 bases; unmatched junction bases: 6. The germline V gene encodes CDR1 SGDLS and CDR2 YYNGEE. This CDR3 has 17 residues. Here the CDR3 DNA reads TGTGCCAGCAGCGTAGGGAGTAGCGGGGGGGTGTACAATGAGCAGTTCTTC. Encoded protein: CASSVGSSGGVYNEQFF.

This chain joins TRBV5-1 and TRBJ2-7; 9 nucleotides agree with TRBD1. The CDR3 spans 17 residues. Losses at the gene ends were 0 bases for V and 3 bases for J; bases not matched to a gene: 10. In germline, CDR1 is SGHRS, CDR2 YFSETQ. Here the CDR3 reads CASSLGDRAAGGYEQYF. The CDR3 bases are TGCGCCAGCAGCTTGGGGGACAGGGCCGCTGGGGGCTACGAGCAGTACTTC.

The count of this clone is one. CDR3 nucleotide sequence: TGTGCCAGCAGTGAATCTGGGACAGGGTACCCAACTAATGAAAAACTGTTTTTT. Translated: CASSESGTGYPTNEKLFF. V is TRBV6-1 and J is TRBJ1-4; 9 positions match TRBD1. There are 18 residues in the CDR3. The trim removed 2 bases at V and 0 bases at J, leaving 7 bases unmatched. Germline loops: CDR1 MNHNS, CDR2 SASEGT.